This T cell receptor beta chain was sequenced during a study of blood T cell repertoires in COVID-19. The overall study: Samples of COVID-19 (acute and convalescent) were obtained from the United States, Italy and Spain. Sources were T cells, B-cell-depleted T cells, or PBMCs; the material itself was cDNA or gDNA.

Trimming left V 5 bases short and J 5 bases short, with 12 bases between. CDR1 is SEHNR and CDR2 is FQNEAQ in the germline V gene (reference sequence). The CDR3 runs 13 residues. Authors' processing steps: Reference gene primer amplification in the assay estimated nucleated cell counts. The data were produced by immunoSEQ multiplex PCR, yet TCRdb's version contains in-frame clones alone and is incomplete. V, J and clone size are taken as reported in that table, and D and trimming were inferred from the DNA itself. Found here are hundreds of thousands of clones, 85% of them singletons; the top ten hold 3% to 4.5%.

Sequenced input: peripheral blood. V and J are TRBV7-9 and TRBJ2-5; unclear D gene. The receptor comes from a woman under 30 with acute or convalescent COVID-19. CDR3 protein: CASSQARLETQYF. CDR3 bases: TGTGCCAGCAGCCAAGCACGGTTGGAGACCCAGTACTTC. Based on the CDR3 plus reference TRBV7-9 and TRBJ2-5, the full variable domain is DTGVSQNPRHKITKRGQNVTFRCDPISEHNRLYWYRQTLGQGPEFLTYFQNEAQLEKSRLLSDRFSAERPKGSFSTLEIQRTEQGDSAMYLCASSQARLETQYFGPGTRLLVL.